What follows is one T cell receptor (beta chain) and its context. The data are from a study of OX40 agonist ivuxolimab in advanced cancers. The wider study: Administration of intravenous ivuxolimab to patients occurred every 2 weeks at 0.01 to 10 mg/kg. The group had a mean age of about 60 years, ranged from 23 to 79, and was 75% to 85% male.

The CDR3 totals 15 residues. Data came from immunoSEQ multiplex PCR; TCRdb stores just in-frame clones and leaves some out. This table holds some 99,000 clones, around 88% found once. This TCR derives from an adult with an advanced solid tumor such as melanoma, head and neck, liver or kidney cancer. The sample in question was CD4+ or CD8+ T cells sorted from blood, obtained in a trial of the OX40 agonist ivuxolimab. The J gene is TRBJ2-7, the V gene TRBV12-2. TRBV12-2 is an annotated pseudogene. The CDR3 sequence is CASRFRGFSSYEQYF. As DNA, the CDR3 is TGTGCAAGTCGCTTCCGGGGCTTCAGCTCCTACGAGCAGTACTTC.